This T cell receptor (beta chain) comes out of a study of cytomegalovirus exposure and HLA in healthy donors. V lost 3 bases, J lost 4 bases, and 3 bases stayed unmatched. Germline values: CDR1 ENHRY, CDR2 SYGVKD. The CDR3 totals 14 residues. General observations from the study: Reported performance of the classifier showed diagnosis of cytomegalovirus status with high specificity and sensitivity.

Profiling relied on immunoSEQ multiplex PCR, and the TCRdb table lists in-frame clones only, not all of them. The sample contains about 240,000 clones, around 86% of which appear only once. In its sample, this clone was seen once. Antigen specificity is unknown. This receptor was identified in a young woman in good health and CMV-seropositive. The V and J genes are TRBV10-3 and TRBJ2-1, with 7 bases fitting TRBD2. Sequencing was performed on PBMCs. The CDR3 coding sequence is TGTGCCATCAGTGATGGGGGAGGGTACAATGAGCAGTTCTTC. It translates to CAISDGGGYNEQFF.